Given below is one T cell receptor (beta chain) in context. As yet, its antigen is unknown. CDR3 length equals 14 residues. Looked up from germline, CDR1 is GTSNPN and CDR2 is SVGIG (reference sequence). J lost 7 bases, V lost 0 bases, and 6 bases had no gene match. The entry originates in a study of T cells in Graves' hyperthyroidism and ophthalmopathy. Study results and limitations: Ophthalmopathy and stable hyperthyroidism were told apart by a 13 V-J model.

Lactation, pregnancy, other autoimmune disease or uncontrolled infection excluded patients. The investigators amplified TCR beta CDR3 regions from RNA transcripts. An initial round of RT-PCR targeting the TCR CDR3 relied on the HTBI primer set. TCRdb independently ran MiXCR on the multiplex PCR reads; one entry per CDR3 protein. The sample holds hundreds of thousands of distinct CDR3 sequences, 11% to 15% seen once. The sample was blood. The origin of this receptor is a woman in her 30s with Graves' hyperthyroidism that later progressed to Graves' ophthalmopathy. V and J are TRBV30 and TRBJ1-5; 7 bases are a match to TRBD1. The CDR3 region has the DNA TGTGCCTGGAGTGTACTGGCAGGGGGACAGCCCCAGCATTTT. Its translation: CAWSVLAGGQPQHF.